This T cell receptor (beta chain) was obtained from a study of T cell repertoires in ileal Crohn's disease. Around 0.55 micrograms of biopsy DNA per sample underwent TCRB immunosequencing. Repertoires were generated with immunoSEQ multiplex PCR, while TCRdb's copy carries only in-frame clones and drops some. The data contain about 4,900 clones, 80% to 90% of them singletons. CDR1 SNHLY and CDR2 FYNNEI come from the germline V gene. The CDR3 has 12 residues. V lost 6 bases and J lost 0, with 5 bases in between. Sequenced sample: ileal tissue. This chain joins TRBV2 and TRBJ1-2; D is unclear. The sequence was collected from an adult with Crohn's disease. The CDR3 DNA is TGTGCCAGCAGCAGGACTAACTATGGCTACACCTTC. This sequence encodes CASSRTNYGYTF.